This entry is about one T cell receptor beta chain. The data originate from a study of glioma-infiltrating T cells after dendritic cell vaccination. About the research overall: Patients had newly diagnosed or recurrent glioblastoma and received dendritic cell vaccines.

The method was immunoSEQ multiplex PCR; TCRdb's version includes in-frame clones alone and lacks a portion of them. The sample consists of more than 100,000 clones, roughly 76% of them appearing once. The V end lost 10 bases, the J end lost 6 bases, and 13 bases lay between the germline ends. CDR1 is MNHNY and CDR2 is SVGAGI in the germline V gene (reference sequence). This CDR3 is 12 amino acids long. This rearrangement joins TRBV6-6 to TRBJ1-5; D call uncertain. The TCR comes from a human donor with glioblastoma. The material sequenced was blood, taken before dendritic cell vaccination. CDR3 in amino acids: CATNRAGQPQHF. Written as DNA, the CDR3 is TGTGCCACCAACCGGGCGGGTCAGCCCCAGCATTTT.